Included here is one T cell receptor (beta chain) sequence, with context. Clones were read by immunoSEQ multiplex PCR, and TCRdb kept only the in-frame ones, dropping some. Counted here are some 120,000 clones, over 75% occurring once; the ten biggest clones make up 27%. This sample is drawn from a study of blood T cell repertoires in COVID-19. Study-wide context: From T cells, B-cell-depleted T cells, or PBMCs came the material, which was cDNA or gDNA.

The CDR3 has 13 amino acids. Looked up from germline, CDR1 is SGHRS and CDR2 is YFSETQ. Trimming removed 4 bases from V and 3 bases from J, with 10 bases in between. The sequencing sample was made of peripheral blood. The TCR sequence derives from a woman aged 80 or older with acute or convalescent COVID-19. The chain uses TRBV5-1 and TRBJ2-5, with D unclear. The CDR3 DNA sequence: TGCGCCAGCAGCCCCGGGTCAAAAGAGACCCAGTACTTC. Residues: CASSPGSKETQYF.